Presented here are 9 T cell receptor beta chains from one specimen sequenced in a study of blood T cell repertoires in COVID-19. Data came from immunoSEQ multiplex PCR; TCRdb stores just in-frame clones and leaves some out. This repertoire shows 81,000 or so clones, 70% to 90% found once; its top ten account for 10% to 15%. Specimen: peripheral blood. These receptors all stem from a man in his 70s with active or convalescent COVID-19.

The chain couples TRBV7-2 to TRBJ1-1; the match to TRBD1 covers 7 bases. The CDR3 runs to 14 residues. After removal of 7 bases from V and 1 base from J, the junction contained 6 bases not matched to a gene. The germline CDR1 and CDR2 sequences are SGHTA and FQGNSA. The CDR3 nucleotides read TGTGCCAGCAACTTCGGACAGGCGAACACTGAAGCTTTCTTT. It translates to CASNFGQANTEAFF.

Points on this clone: Other DNA sequences in the same sample also yield this CDR3. The chain is built from TRBV7-3 and TRBJ1-1; D might be TRBD1 (5 bases). The CDR3 spans 13 residues. Germline values: CDR1 SGHTA, CDR2 FQGTGA. Trimming stripped 3 bases from V and 1 base from J, with 6 bases between. The CDR3 here is CASSFQGNTEAFF. The CDR3 DNA follows: TGTGCCAGCAGCTTTCAGGGGAACACTGAAGCTTTCTTT.

The rearrangement uses TRBV5-1 and TRBJ1-4, with D perhaps matching TRBD1 (6 bases). CDR3 length: 14 amino acids. The ends were cut back, 1 base at V and 8 bases at J, with 12 bases in the middle. Germline loops: CDR1 SGHRS, CDR2 YFSETQ. CDR3 nucleotide sequence: TGCGCCAGCAGCTTGATCCCGGACAGCGAAAAACTGTTTTTT. Residues: CASSLIPDSEKLFF.

The rearrangement joins TRBV7-2 to TRBJ1-1; D is possibly TRBD1 (6 bases). The germline V and J ends were trimmed by 2 bases and 4 bases, with 20 bases remaining between them. Germline V lookup: CDR1 SGHTA, CDR2 FQGNSA. This CDR3 contains 17 residues. The CDR3 here is CASSLSYRDWEGTEAFF. CDR3 bases: TGTGCCAGCAGCTTATCTTACAGGGACTGGGAGGGCACTGAAGCTTTCTTT.

This CDR3 is CSVASSGGIGETQYF. The CDR3 region has the DNA TGCAGCGTTGCCTCTAGCGGGGGCATAGGAGAGACCCAGTACTTC. V is TRBV29-1 and J is TRBJ2-5; 10 positions match TRBD2. Trimming took 4 bases from V and 4 from J; bases not matched to a gene: 9. There are 15 residues in the CDR3. Germline assignment: CDR1 SQVTM and CDR2 ANQGSEA. The full variable domain, its missing parts supplied by reference TRBV29-1 and TRBJ2-5, is SAVISQKPSRDICQRGTSLTIQCQVDSQVTMMFWYRQQPGQSLTLIATANQGSEATYESGFVIDKFPISRPNLTFSTLTVSNMSPEDSSIYLCSVASSGGIGETQYFGPGTRLLVL.

The gene calls are TRBV5-4 and TRBJ2-5; 7 bases align to TRBD2. Losses at the gene ends were 0 bases for V and 4 bases for J; bases not matched to a gene: 0. Germline CDR1 and CDR2: SGHNT and YYREEE (reference sequence). The CDR3 loop spans 13 amino acids. The CDR3 spells CASSLGGGETQYF. The DNA of the CDR3 is TGTGCCAGCAGCTTGGGGGGGGGAGAGACCCAGTACTTC.

This chain connects TRBV3-1 (or the pseudogene TRBV3-2) to TRBJ2-7; 8 bases are shared with TRBD2. The J segment lost 4 bases and the V segment lost 4 bases, leaving 12 bases of the junction unmatched. The V gene's germline CDR1 is LGHDT and CDR2 YNNKEL (reference sequence). The CDR3 consists of 16 residues. The CDR3 protein is CASSPSGGSSFYEQYF. CDR3 sequence (DNA): TGTGCCAGCAGCCCCTCGGGGGGGAGTTCTTTTTACGAGCAGTACTTC.

This chain uses TRBV3-1 (or the pseudogene TRBV3-2) with TRBJ1-1, with D tentatively TRBD1 (5 bases). The ends were cut back, 6 bases at V and 3 bases at J, with 17 bases in the middle. CDR3 length: 15 amino acids. In germline, CDR1 is LGHDT, CDR2 YNNKEL (reference sequence). CDR3 loop: CASSPLGGVDTEAFF. The CDR3 nucleotides read TGTGCCAGCAGTCCACTGGGGGGGGTGGACACTGAAGCTTTCTTT.

In nucleotides, the CDR3 is TGTGCCAGCAGCTTAGGGACTAGCGGGGAAGGGGATGAGCAGTTCTTC. This sequence encodes CASSLGTSGEGDEQFF. The chain has TRBV7-7 and TRBJ2-1; 12 bases match TRBD2. The CDR3 loop spans 16 amino acids. V lost 1 base and J lost 8; bases outside the gene matches: 6. Germline CDR1 and CDR2: SSHAT and FNYEAQ (reference sequence).